The sequence of this T cell receptor beta chain was determined in a study of cytomegalovirus exposure and HLA in healthy donors. This clone was seen more than once but under ten times. PCR employed 60 Vbeta and 13 Jbeta primers. TCRdb keeps only in-frame clones here, not all; method: immunoSEQ multiplex PCR. Of 95,000 to 150,000 clones in the sample, roughly 80% were seen once. Germline trimming cut 1 base from V and 4 bases from J; bases unmatched to any gene: 1. Germline V gene data show CDR1 as MNHNS and CDR2 as SASEGT. The CDR3 is made up of 15 amino acids. The V gene is TRBV6-1, the J gene TRBJ2-1; 10 bases are shared with TRBD2. This clonotype was obtained from a man aged 25-45 years in good health and CMV-seronegative. Sequenced input: PBMCs. CDR3 loop: CASSEEAGGYNEQFF. The CDR3 DNA reads as TGTGCCAGCAGTGAAGAAGCGGGGGGGTACAATGAGCAGTTCTTC.